These 25 T cell receptor beta chains share one sample of origin, sequenced in a study of cytomegalovirus exposure and HLA in healthy donors. Amplification used 60 Vbeta primers and 13 Jbeta primers. This table comes from immunoSEQ multiplex PCR, and its TCRdb copy is limited to in-frame clones, with some not included. The sample has some 180,000 clones; approximately 90% are singletons. The specimen was PBMCs. These receptors came from a boy between 2 and 10 years old in good health and CMV-seronegative.

The chain couples TRBV27 to TRBJ2-7; a weak D match, TRBD1 (6 bases). The CDR3 has 14 amino acids. Germline V gene data show CDR1 as MNHEY and CDR2 as SMNVEV (reference sequence). The V end lost 5 bases, the J end lost 2 bases, and 13 bases lay between the germline ends. CDR3 region: CASSLRTDPYEQYF. CDR3 in DNA: TGTGCCAGCAGTCTCAGGACAGACCCCTACGAGCAGTACTTC.

V is TRBV6-5 and J is TRBJ2-7, with a possible D match to TRBD2 (6 bases). Trimming stripped 7 bases from V and 1 base from J, with 17 bases between. Germline assignment: CDR1 MNHEY and CDR2 SVGAGI. The CDR3 contains 15 residues. CDR3 in DNA: TGTGCCAGCAACGAAGGGAAGGGGAGGTCCTACGAGCAGTACTTC. Translating gives CASNEGKGRSYEQYF.

This chain uses TRBV18 with TRBJ2-2; D is undetermined. Germline V lookup: CDR1 KGHSH, CDR2 LQKENI. V lost 3 bases, J lost 1 base, and 15 bases lay in between. The length of the CDR3 is 17 residues. Written as DNA, the CDR3 is TGTGCCAGCTCACCGGCTAATGGCCTAGAGAACACCGGGGAGCTGTTTTTT. Protein sequence: CASSPANGLENTGELFF. Variable domain in full (rest from reference TRBV18 and TRBJ2-2): NAGVMQNPRHLVRRRGQEARLRCSPMKGHSHVYWYRQLPEEGLKFMVYLQKENIIDESGMPKERFSAEFPKEGPSILRIQQVVRGDSAAYFCASSPANGLENTGELFFGEGSRLTVL.

Regarding this clone: At one of its ends the junction is not consistent with the germline gene, which may arise from a read error. The J gene is TRBJ2-7, the V gene TRBV7-9; D is possibly TRBD1 (8 bases). The CDR3 has 15 amino acids. The V gene's germline CDR1 is SEHNR and CDR2 FQNEAQ (reference sequence). For the CDR3, the DNA is TGTACCAGCAGCTCAGACCGGGACAGGACTAGCGAGCAGTACTTC. Protein product: CTSSSDRDRTSEQYF.

The rearrangement links TRBV5-4 to TRBJ2-1; 10 bases map to TRBD2. Germline V gives CDR1 SGHNT, CDR2 YYREEE (reference sequence). This CDR3 contains 14 residues. The junction had 1 base not matched to a gene; V was cut back by 2 bases and J by 5 bases. Here the CDR3 DNA reads TGTGCCAGCAGCTTAGCGGGAGGGCACAATGAGCAGTTCTTC. It yields the protein CASSLAGGHNEQFF.

For this clone: The sample has other DNA sequences that encode this CDR3 too. This chain links TRBV30 with TRBJ2-7, with D hard to call. The ends were cut back, 0 bases at V and 0 bases at J, with 9 bases in the middle. The CDR3 extends over 14 amino acids. The germline CDR1 and CDR2 sequences are GTSNPN and SVGIG (reference sequence). The CDR3: CAWSVGGSSYEQYF. The CDR3 nucleotides are TGTGCCTGGAGTGTAGGCGGTAGCTCCTACGAGCAGTACTTC.

This clone has only one observation. V gene TRBV5-1 combines with J gene TRBJ2-3, with 10 positions matching TRBD2. CDR3 size: 16 residues. Trimming took 6 bases from V and 6 from J; bases not matched to a gene: 13. CDR1 is SGHRS, CDR2 YFSETQ, per germline. CDR3 coding DNA: TGCGCCAGCACCGAAAAAAGCGGGGGGGCCATCGATACGCAGTATTTT. Its protein is CASTEKSGGAIDTQYF.

The rearrangement uses TRBV11-3 and TRBJ2-1; 8 bases agree with TRBD1. This CDR3 comprises 13 residues. Germline values: CDR1 SGHNT, CDR2 YENEEA. Germline trimming cut 5 bases from V and 10 bases from J; bases unmatched to any gene: 7. As DNA, the CDR3 is TGTGCCAGCAGCGCACGGACAGGGTTCGAGCAGTTCTTC. Translating it yields CASSARTGFEQFF.

A few counts support this clone. V usage is TRBV4-1 and J usage is TRBJ1-5, with D uncertain. The CDR3 has 14 residues. V lost 1 base and J 5 bases, leaving 9 bases between the germline ends. The V gene's germline CDR1 is MGHRA and CDR2 YSYEKL. The CDR3 nucleotides are TGCGCCAGCAGCCAAGGGGGAGATTATCAGCCCCAGCATTTT. Translation: CASSQGGDYQPQHF.

V is TRBV28 and J is TRBJ2-7; a weak D match, TRBD2 (5 bases). CDR1 is MDHEN and CDR2 is SYDVKM in the germline V gene. CDR3 length: 11 amino acids. V gave up 5 bases and J gave up 4 bases, with 6 bases separating them. The CDR3 DNA sequence: TGTGCCAGCAGTCGGGGATACGAGCAGTACTTC. Translating gives CASSRGYEQYF. The whole variable domain, remainder taken from reference TRBV28 and TRBJ2-7, is DVKVTQSSRYLVKRTGEKVFLECVQDMDHENMFWYRQDPGLGLRLIYFSYDVKMKEKGDIPEGYSVSREKKERFSLILESASTNQTSMYLCASSRGYEQYFGPGTRLTVT.

Remarks on this clone: Germline is not matched at one junction end, which may reflect a read error. The same CDR3 can be traced to other DNA sequences in this sample. This rearrangement joins TRBV10-3 to TRBJ2-7; 9 bases agree with TRBD1. The CDR3 runs 14 residues. The germline V gene encodes CDR1 ENHRY and CDR2 SYGVKD. Here the CDR3 DNA reads TGCGCCATCAGGAGCCGGGACAGGGTCGGCGAGCAGTACTTC. This gives the protein CAIRSRDRVGEQYF.

The J gene is TRBJ2-7, the V gene TRBV30; TRBD1 might be the D (6 bases). CDR3 size: 15 residues. Germline assignment: CDR1 GTSNPN and CDR2 SVGIG (reference sequence). Trimming took 5 bases from V and 3 from J, leaving 20 bases between them. This CDR3 reads CAWAGPDRLSYEQYF. The CDR3, as DNA: TGTGCCTGGGCCGGTCCCGACAGGCTTAGCTACGAGCAGTACTTC. The full variable domain, rest sourced from reference TRBV30 and TRBJ2-7, is SQTIHQWPATLVQPVGSPLSLECTVEGTSNPNLYWYRQAAGRGLQLLFYSVGIGQISSEVPQNLSASRPQDRQFILSSKKLLLSDSGFYLCAWAGPDRLSYEQYFGPGTRLTVT.

J is TRBJ2-3 and V is TRBV19; D perhaps matches TRBD1 (6 bases). This CDR3 has 12 amino acids. V was cut by 4 bases and J by 14 bases, with 16 bases left in between. In germline, CDR1 is LNHDA, CDR2 SQIVND (reference sequence). CDR3 residues: CASSTDPGQLYF. The CDR3 DNA follows: TGTGCCAGTAGTACTGATCCGGGACAATTGTATTTT.

This clone was counted a few times. This chain uses TRBV27 with TRBJ1-1, with D maybe TRBD1 (5 bases). Per germline, CDR1 MNHEY and CDR2 SMNVEV (reference sequence). The germline V and J ends were trimmed by 8 bases and 1 base, with 17 bases remaining between them. This CDR3 is built from 15 residues. This CDR3 is CASSPLPGENTEAFF. The CDR3 coding sequence is TGTGCCAGCTCTCCTCTACCGGGGGAGAACACTGAAGCTTTCTTT.

The CDR3 DNA follows: TGTGCCACCAGCTCCACAGGGGGGGGGACGCAGTATTTT. Residues: CATSSTGGGTQYF. The genes are TRBV15 and TRBJ2-3, with D perhaps matching TRBD1 (8 bases). Deletions cut 5 bases from V and 9 bases from J, with 15 bases between. Germline V lookup: CDR1 LNHNV, CDR2 YYDKDF (reference sequence). The CDR3 totals 13 residues.

The chain is built from TRBV2 and TRBJ1-2, with D tentatively TRBD1 (6 bases). Germline V gives CDR1 SNHLY, CDR2 FYNNEI. This CDR3 spans 14 amino acids. Trimming pared 1 base from V and 4 bases from J, leaving 10 bases between. The CDR3 sequence: CASSEGDIIYGYTF. CDR3 DNA sequence: TGTGCCAGCAGTGAAGGGGACATCATCTATGGCTACACCTTC.

This sequence joins TRBV29-1 and TRBJ2-1; TRBD2 matches at 15 bases. Trimming at V came to 4 bases and at J to 6 bases, leaving 1 base not matched to a gene. Germline lookup yields CDR1 SQVTM and CDR2 ANQGSEA. The CDR3 extends over 14 amino acids. CDR3 protein: CSVVGLAGGNEQFF. Written as DNA, the CDR3 is TGCAGCGTTGTGGGACTAGCGGGAGGCAATGAGCAGTTCTTC.

V and J are TRBV6-1 and TRBJ2-3, with D possibly TRBD2 on 5 matching bases. The CDR3 sequence is 14 residues long. The germline V gene has CDR1 MNHNS and CDR2 SASEGT. Trimming shortened V by 4 bases and J by 0 bases, and 8 bases separated the two germline ends. This CDR3 reads CASSASGSTDTQYF. The DNA of the CDR3 is TGTGCCAGCAGTGCATCGGGGAGCACAGATACGCAGTATTTT.

V usage is TRBV5-1 and J usage is TRBJ2-7, with TRBD2 identical over 8 bases. CDR1 is SGHRS, CDR2 YFSETQ, per germline. V lost 4 bases to trimming and J lost 4 bases; unmatched junction nucleotides: 7. The CDR3 has 14 residues. The CDR3 DNA sequence: TGCGCCAGCAGCGACGCGGGAGGACTATACGAGCAGTACTTC. Residues: CASSDAGGLYEQYF.

The V and J genes are TRBV6-1 and TRBJ2-7; maybe TRBD1 (6 bases). The CDR3 has 15 residues. V was clipped by 1 base and J by 0 bases, with 10 bases between them. CDR1 MNHNS and CDR2 SASEGT come from the germline V gene. Here the CDR3 reads CASSEVAGVSYEQYF. CDR3 in DNA: TGTGCCAGCAGTGAAGTAGCAGGGGTCTCCTACGAGCAGTACTTC.

V and J are TRBV27 and TRBJ1-1; no clear D gene. The CDR3 totals 13 residues. Per the germline V gene, CDR1 is MNHEY and CDR2 is SMNVEV (reference sequence). V lost 9 bases and J 3 bases, leaving 14 bases between the germline ends. CDR3 sequence: CASQTSRDTEAFF. For the CDR3, the DNA is TGTGCCAGTCAAACCTCTCGGGACACTGAAGCTTTCTTT.

The V call is TRBV2, the J call TRBJ1-1, with 7 bases that match TRBD1. Germline lookup yields CDR1 SNHLY and CDR2 FYNNEI. This CDR3 comprises 14 residues. The V and J ends lost 8 bases and 6 bases, in that order; junction bases with no gene match: 12. The CDR3 DNA reads TGTGCCAGCCCTCGCTTCACAGGGGAGGCTGAAGCTTTCTTT. It codes for CASPRFTGEAEAFF.

The chain recombines TRBV30 with TRBJ2-4, with D maybe TRBD2 (5 bases). V lost 1 base and J 0 bases, leaving 10 bases between the germline ends. The CDR3 spans 15 residues. Germline loops: CDR1 GTSNPN, CDR2 SVGIG (reference sequence). The chain's CDR3 is CAWSGWRIAKNIQYF. As DNA, the CDR3 is TGTGCCTGGAGTGGTTGGAGGATAGCCAAAAACATTCAGTACTTC.

The rearrangement uses TRBV11-2 and TRBJ2-3; possibly TRBD2 for D (5 bases). CDR3 length: 14 amino acids. Trimming removed 1 base from V and 3 bases from J, with 8 bases in between. Germline V gene sequence: CDR1 SGHAT, CDR2 FQNNGV. The CDR3 DNA follows: TGTGCCAGCAGCTTAGTCGGGGAGACAGATACGCAGTATTTT. Translated: CASSLVGETDTQYF.

The rearrangement links TRBV28 to TRBJ1-1; D may be TRBD1 (5 bases). Trimming cost V 7 bases and J 4 bases, with 13 bases left between them. The CDR3 runs to 13 residues. CDR1 is MDHEN and CDR2 is SYDVKM in the germline V gene. In nucleotides, the CDR3 is TGTGCCAGCACCGGTGGGGGGTTCACTGAAGCTTTCTTT. Translated, it gives CASTGGGFTEAFF.